The 5 T cell receptor beta chains below all came from one sample that was sequenced in a study of blood T cell repertoires in COVID-19. Assay: immunoSEQ multiplex PCR; the TCRdb copy retains only in-frame clones and omits some. Here the sample spans 330,000 or so clones, about 90% being singletons. The sample consisted of PBMCs or T cells enriched from blood (not recorded which). The receptor source for this set is a woman younger than 45 who had recovered from COVID-19.

The chain has TRBV27 and TRBJ1-6; D may be TRBD1 (5 bases). The CDR3 runs to 13 residues. Trimming took 9 bases from V and 6 from J, leaving 12 bases between them. The V gene's germline CDR1 is MNHEY and CDR2 SMNVEV (reference sequence). For the CDR3, the DNA is TGTGCCAGTTCGACAGAGAGTAATTCACCCCTCCACTTT. Protein: CASSTESNSPLHF.

This clone is a singleton in its sample. The CDR3 here is CASSSSGQGLNEQFF. The CDR3 DNA sequence: TGTGCCAGCAGTAGCTCGGGACAGGGTCTTAATGAGCAGTTCTTC. The genes are TRBV6-5 and TRBJ2-1; 9 bases match TRBD1. This CDR3 spans 15 amino acids. After removal of 5 bases from V and 7 bases from J, the junction contained 9 bases not matched to a gene. Looked up from germline, CDR1 is MNHEY and CDR2 is SVGAGI.

The chain combines TRBV28 with TRBJ2-7; D unresolved. Germline CDR1 is MDHEN and CDR2 is SYDVKM. The CDR3 contains 16 residues. V shed 5 bases and J shed 5 bases, with 22 bases lying between them. In nucleotides, the CDR3 is TGTGCCAGCAGTCCTCAGACCCCCTCGGGTGACCACGAGCAGTACTTC. This codes for CASSPQTPSGDHEQYF.

This clone is a singleton in its sample. V usage is TRBV9 and J usage is TRBJ2-3; the match to TRBD2 covers 7 bases. Germline trimming cut 0 bases from V and 2 bases from J; bases unmatched to any gene: 3. In germline, CDR1 is SGDLS, CDR2 YYNGEE. The CDR3 length is 15 residues. The DNA for the CDR3 is TGTGCCAGCAGCGTAGTGGCGGGAGCCACAGATACGCAGTATTTT. Its translation: CASSVVAGATDTQYF.

The V and J genes are TRBV23-1 and TRBJ1-1, with D perhaps matching TRBD1 (6 bases). TRBV23-1 is an ORF, with its function uncertain. Trimming removed 7 bases from V and 4 bases from J, with 19 bases in between. The CDR3 is 15 amino acids. CDR3 loop: CASKAEQGCGTEAFF. In DNA, the CDR3 is TGCGCCAGCAAAGCAGAACAGGGATGTGGCACTGAAGCTTTCTTT.